This TCR beta chain was captured by sequencing in a study of cytomegalovirus exposure and HLA in healthy donors (dated by TCRdb to 2016 to 2017). In terms of the full investigation: An earlier analysis of several hundred of the donors reported 250 to 300 Gb of sequence data and 100 million to 140 million unique TCR beta sequences from some 180 million T cells. An early release that covered roughly 600 HLA-typed donors contained 300 to 350 gigabases of sequencing data and tens of millions of unique TCR sequences. The genetic ancestry cluster associated with self-reported Caucasian donors included about 84% of the roughly 400 genotyped donors. The study aimed to test whether cataloging public T cell receptors could reveal signatures of past pathogen exposure. The study profiled the T cell repertoires of 500 to 800 subjects by immunosequencing and related them to cytomegalovirus serostatus. Along with the approximately 650-subject first cohort, a separate validation cohort of around 110 different subjects was used. To predict cytomegalovirus infection status, the study combined high-throughput TCR immunosequencing, statistical association of individual TCRs with disease status, and machine learning. A later analysis re-analyzed previously published TCR beta repertoires from 666 donors and added high-resolution HLA genotyping to study TCR occurrence patterns. The later analysis used no new phenotypic data to find candidate immune exposures, relying instead on TCR beta sequences and their occurrence across donors. To decide whether each TCR beta V gene segment behaved as functional or pseudogenic, an earlier analysis of several hundred of the donors relied on high-throughput TCR beta sequencing. Donor age, sex, ethnicity and CMV serostatus were compiled alongside the repertoire data. Genome-wide SNP genotypes for about 60% of the roughly 670 donors were used in a later genetic analysis, which treated that subset as a discovery cohort. Every repertoire in the discovery cohort had been generated on one and the same sequencing platform. Both class I and class II loci were covered by HLA typing, at four-digit resolution. Typing coverage differed by locus: A, B, C, DRB1 and DQB1 were typed in about 629-630 donors, DQA1 in about 550, DPA1 in over 600, and DPB1 in 472. Because of strong linkage in the cohort, a few DR-DQ haplotypes were treated as single units for association and clustering. Among about 400 genotyped donors of the cohort, an average of around 250,000 unique TCR beta nucleotide sequences was sequenced per donor, of which 15% to 20% were non-productive. Study-wide conclusions, independent of this receptor: Most TCR sequences were observed very rarely across donors, whereas some public TCRs were present in many individuals. An earlier analysis of around 500 of the donors showed that most TCR beta V segments appeared in productive rearrangements either about 87% or about 30% of the time, which broadly matched IMGT annotations. Compared with equally common non-associated chains, HLA-associated TCR beta chains in a later analysis were more clonally expanded and had lower generation probabilities. The classifier was reported to diagnose cytomegalovirus status with high specificity and sensitivity in both the original cohort and the validation cohort. A later genetic analysis reported fewer N-insertions in productive TCRs among donors in an Asian-associated ancestry cluster than the roughly 690-donor mean. Correlated functional status among segregating V segments might reflect linkage disequilibrium, but an unknown experimental factor could not be ruled out. Only TCR beta chains were sequenced in this cohort, and the absence of alpha or paired-chain data limited detectable features. A further reported finding was that TCR beta sequences accurately predicted the HLA-A and HLA-B alleles for most subjects in the first cohort. In a later genetic analysis, a missense DCLRE1C variant was associated with V-gene and J-gene trimming of TCR beta chains, and the association was replicated in an independent cohort. In a later analysis, some 18,000 TCR beta sequences were associated with specific HLA alleles at a false discovery rate of 0.05. According to a later analysis, parvovirus B19, influenza, CMV and Epstein-Barr virus appeared linked to several top co-occurrence clusters. A later analysis found that most CMV-associated TCR beta chains appeared HLA-restricted, with HLA associations seemingly driven largely by CMV exposure. A later analysis found that TCR association rates varied across HLA loci, with DRB1 alleles showing the most associated TCRs and HLA-C alleles the fewest. CMV serostatus was the only immune exposure information available for the cohort. A few of the identified cytomegalovirus-associated TCR beta chains were confirmed in vitro to be specific for cytomegalovirus antigens. In the study, 150 to 200 TCR beta chains were listed as associated with cytomegalovirus. About 17 rarely observed V segments, including chromosome 9 orphons, were excluded from the earlier analysis of approximately 500 of the donors because counts were too low. According to the authors, the approach could potentially be generalized to other disease states and immunological phenotypes. When HLA alleles, especially DR and DQ, strongly co-occurred, attributing TCR associations to individual alleles was difficult. A cluster of highly shared sequence variants was judged likely to represent a technical artifact of the sequencing pipeline. Sequencing depth was assumed to be roughly uniform across donors in the presence/absence analyses, though that assumption may not hold. HLA typing was unavailable for some donors at each locus, so association tests used only the typed subset.

For this clone: The target of this receptor is not known. The sample holds no much larger clone one base away, and base qualities are not on file.

The library was obtained by the immunoSEQ multiplex PCR assay. A mixture of 60 forward primers for TCR Vbeta segments and 13 reverse primers for TCR Jbeta segments was used in the multiplex PCR. Amplification of the CDR3 region of rearranged TCR beta genes was performed with a multiplex PCR assay on genomic DNA. Amplified TCR beta libraries were sequenced as 87-base-pair reads on the Illumina HiSeq System. Processing in the source paper ran as follows. A later analysis counted about 82 million unique TCR beta chains across the 666 repertoires, and around 12 million of these chains were shared by at least two donors. To remove PCR and sequencing errors, raw reads were error-corrected and collapsed into unique sequences using a nearest-neighbor algorithm that merged closely related sequences. Alignment of CDR3 sequences to IMGT reference sequences was used to assign V, D and J gene segments. Each retained sequence needed at least a six-nucleotide match to both a V gene segment and a J gene segment. A rearrangement counted as productive if the CDR3 had no stop codons and remained in frame with V and J, and every other rearrangement counted as non-productive. CDR3 was defined by IMGT convention, running from the second conserved V-encoded cysteine to the conserved J-encoded phenylalanine. The earlier analysis of approximately 590 of the donors excluded any sequence lacking an unambiguous match to a single V gene segment. An earlier analysis of some 500 of the donors classified V segments as functional when productive rearrangements were above 56.7% and as segregating when the standard deviation between donors was above 5%. A statistical classification framework was built to diagnose cytomegalovirus status from the catalog of TCR beta chain sequences. V and J gene assignment, in a later analysis, came from comparing TCR nucleotide sequences with IMGT/GENE-DB human TR gene sequences. A later analysis assigned CDR3 sequences and most-parsimonious VDJ recombination scenarios with the TCRdist pipeline. In a later analysis, every TCR beta chain was defined by the combination of its CDR3 amino acid sequence and its V-gene family, and reads without a unique V-gene family were dropped. To address suspected cross-contamination and a sequencing artifact, a later analysis removed a few hundred highly shared, low-generation-probability nucleotide sequences. In a later analysis, a clonal expansion index was calculated for each public chain from normalized within-repertoire ranks of inferred template counts. Generation probabilities in a later analysis came from a VDJ recombination model fitted to out-of-frame rearrangements, and those results were checked against IGoR. In a later analysis, TCR-TCR, TCR-HLA and TCR-CMV co-occurrence was scored with hypergeometric tests, and a repertoire-size bias correction was applied to TCR pairs. To estimate false discovery rates, a later analysis permuted the HLA or CMV assignments 20 times. In a later analysis, co-occurring TCRs were grouped using DBSCAN, and TCRdist sequence similarity was added for clustering within HLA-allele-positive subsets. Repertoires with fewer than 30,000 or more than 120,000 public chains, plus five repertoires with anomalous nucleotide sharing, were excluded from co-occurrence clustering. TCRdb obtained this table from immuneACCESS and retained in-frame rearrangements with V and J assigned. These tables miss some clones; where compared with another copy, unresolved V genes account for less than half of the shortfall, and the remainder is unexplained. D and trimming were read from the DNA, whereas the V and J calls and clone size are those reported in that table. The table for this sample lists about 140,000 clones; roughly 76% of them were counted only once. The ten largest clones take up around 1.4% of the sample.

The cohort was made up of 500 to 800 healthy bone marrow donors. Cohort members were all nominally healthy when sampled, although unrecorded immune exposures were likely present. The donor tested CMV seronegative and was one of the 352 seronegative cohort members. A peripheral blood sample was collected from each donor, and TCR beta sequencing was performed on peripheral blood mononuclear cells. Genomic DNA was extracted from the blood cell samples with the Qiagen DNeasy Blood Extraction Kit. The sequenced material came from PBMCs. This receptor was taken from a middle-aged woman in good health and CMV-seronegative.

The DNA sequence is given as TGTGCCAGCAGCCCATGGGACAGGGGGCTGAACACTGAAGCTTTCTTT. It translates to CASSPWDRGLNTEAFF. This chain is built from TRBV11-2 and TRBJ1-1; 12 bases in the junction line up with TRBD1. The V end gives up 5 bases and the J end 0 bases, leaving 4 bases in the junction not matched to a gene. Sequences SGHAT (CDR1) and FQNNGV (CDR2) are obtained from the germline V gene. The CDR3 has 16 amino acids, counting the end cysteine and phenylalanine. Just the 48-base CDR3 DNA is kept, in frame starting at base 1.